The T cell receptor (beta chain) described here comes from a study of identical twins. CDR1 and CDR2 from the germline V gene are LGHNA and YNFKEQ. The CDR3 has 18 residues. V lost 0 bases and J lost 0; bases outside the gene matches: 9. MiXCR was run by TCRdb on the 5' RACE reads, yielding one entry per CDR3 protein. The sample carries some 500,000 distinct CDR3 sequences, about 14% recorded once. This clonotype was seen only once. What it binds is not known. General observations from the study: Interpretation of the results relied on cross-sectional statistical analysis and not on following the same donors.

The data also belong to a second study, concerning yellow fever vaccine responses in identical twins.

The clonotype comes from a woman aged 18-29 years in good health. The V and J genes are TRBV4-2 and TRBJ2-7; 9 nucleotides line up with TRBD2. Material: CD4+ T cells sorted from blood. In nucleotides, the CDR3 is TGTGCCAGCAGCCAAGATCTCTTCCTAGCGGGACTCTCCTACGAGCAGTACTTC. Translating gives CASSQDLFLAGLSYEQYF.